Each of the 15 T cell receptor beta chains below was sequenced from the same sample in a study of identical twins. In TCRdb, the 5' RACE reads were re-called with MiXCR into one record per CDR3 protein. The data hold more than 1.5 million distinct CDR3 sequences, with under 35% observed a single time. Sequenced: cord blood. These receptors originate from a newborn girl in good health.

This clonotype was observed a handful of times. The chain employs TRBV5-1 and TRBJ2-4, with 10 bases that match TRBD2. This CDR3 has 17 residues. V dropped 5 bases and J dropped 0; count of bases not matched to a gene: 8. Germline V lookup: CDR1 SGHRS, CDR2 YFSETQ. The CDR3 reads CASSSGLAGEAKNIQYF. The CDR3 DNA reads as TGCGCCAGCAGTAGTGGCCTAGCGGGAGAAGCCAAAAACATTCAGTACTTC.

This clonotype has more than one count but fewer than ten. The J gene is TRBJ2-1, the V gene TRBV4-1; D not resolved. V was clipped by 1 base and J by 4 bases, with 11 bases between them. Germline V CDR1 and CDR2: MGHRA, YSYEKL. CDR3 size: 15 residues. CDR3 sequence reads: CASSQGAMEYNEQFF. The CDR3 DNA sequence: TGCGCCAGCAGCCAAGGAGCTATGGAATACAATGAGCAGTTCTTC.

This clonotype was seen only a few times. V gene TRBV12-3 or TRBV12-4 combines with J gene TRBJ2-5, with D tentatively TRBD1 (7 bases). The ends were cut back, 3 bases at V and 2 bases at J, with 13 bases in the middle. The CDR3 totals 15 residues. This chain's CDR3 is CASSFGRQGQETQYF. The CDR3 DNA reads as TGTGCCAGCAGTTTCGGGAGACAGGGTCAAGAGACCCAGTACTTC.

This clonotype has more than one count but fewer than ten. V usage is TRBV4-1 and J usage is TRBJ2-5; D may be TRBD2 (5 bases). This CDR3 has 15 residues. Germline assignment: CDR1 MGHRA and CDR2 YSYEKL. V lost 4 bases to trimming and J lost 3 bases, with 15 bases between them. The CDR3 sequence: CASSRLGLAEETQYF. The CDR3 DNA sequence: TGCGCCAGCAGCCGATTAGGTCTAGCCGAAGAGACCCAGTACTTC.

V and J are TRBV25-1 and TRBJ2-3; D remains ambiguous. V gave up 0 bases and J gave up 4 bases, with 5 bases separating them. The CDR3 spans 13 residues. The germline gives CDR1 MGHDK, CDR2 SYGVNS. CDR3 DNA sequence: TGTGCCAGCAGTGAATACGAGGCAGATACGCAGTATTTT. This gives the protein CASSEYEADTQYF.

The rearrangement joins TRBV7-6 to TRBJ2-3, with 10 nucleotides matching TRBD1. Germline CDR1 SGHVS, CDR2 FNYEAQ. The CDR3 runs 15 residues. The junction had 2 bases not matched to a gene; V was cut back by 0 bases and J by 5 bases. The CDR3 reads CASSLADRGRDTQYF. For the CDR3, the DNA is TGTGCCAGCAGCTTAGCGGACAGGGGGAGAGATACGCAGTATTTT.

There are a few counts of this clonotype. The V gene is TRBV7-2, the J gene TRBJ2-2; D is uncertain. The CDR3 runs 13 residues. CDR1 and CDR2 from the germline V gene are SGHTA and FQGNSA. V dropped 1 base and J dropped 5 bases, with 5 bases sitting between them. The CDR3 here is CASSLVITGELFF. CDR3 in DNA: TGTGCCAGCAGCTTAGTGATAACCGGGGAGCTGTTTTTT. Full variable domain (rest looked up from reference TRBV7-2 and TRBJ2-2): GAGVSQSPSNKVTEKGKDVELRCDPISGHTALYWYRQSLGQGLEFLIYFQGNSAPDKSGLPSDRFSAERTGGSVSTLTIQRTQQEDSAVYLCASSLVITGELFFGEGSRLTVL.

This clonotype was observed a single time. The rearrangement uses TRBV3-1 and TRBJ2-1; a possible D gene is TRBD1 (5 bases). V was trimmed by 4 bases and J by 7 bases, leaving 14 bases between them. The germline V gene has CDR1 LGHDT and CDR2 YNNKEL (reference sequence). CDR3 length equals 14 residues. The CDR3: CASSLRALSNEQFF. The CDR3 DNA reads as TGTGCCAGCAGCCTCAGGGCCTTGTCTAATGAGCAGTTCTTC.

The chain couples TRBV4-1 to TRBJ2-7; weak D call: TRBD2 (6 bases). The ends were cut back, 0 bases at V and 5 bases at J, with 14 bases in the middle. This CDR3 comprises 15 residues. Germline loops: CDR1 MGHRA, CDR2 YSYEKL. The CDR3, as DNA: TGCGCCAGCAGCCAAGATCATGCGGGACTCGACGAGCAGTACTTC. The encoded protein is CASSQDHAGLDEQYF.

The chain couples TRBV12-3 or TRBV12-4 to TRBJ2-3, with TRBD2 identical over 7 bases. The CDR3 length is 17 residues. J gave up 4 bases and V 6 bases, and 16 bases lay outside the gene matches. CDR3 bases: TGTGCCAGCAGCCCTAACCTCCTAGCGGTGCCCGCAGATACGCAGTATTTT. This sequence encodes CASSPNLLAVPADTQYF.

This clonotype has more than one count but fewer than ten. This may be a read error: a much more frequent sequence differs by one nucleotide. CDR3 nucleotides: TGCAGTGCTAGGGGACGCAATCAGCCCCAGCATTTT. As protein: CSARGRNQPQHF. This chain connects TRBV20-1 to TRBJ1-5; D is possibly TRBD1 (5 bases). The CDR3 sequence is 12 residues long. CDR1 is DFQATT, CDR2 SNEGSKA, per germline (reference sequence). Between the trimmed V and J ends, which lost 3 bases and 2 bases, there was a span of 5 bases.

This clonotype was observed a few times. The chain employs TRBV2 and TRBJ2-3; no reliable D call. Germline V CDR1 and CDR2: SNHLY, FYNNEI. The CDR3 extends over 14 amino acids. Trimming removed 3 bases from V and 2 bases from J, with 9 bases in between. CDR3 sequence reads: CASSDRLHTDTQYF. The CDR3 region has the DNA TGTGCCAGCAGTGATCGACTCCACACAGATACGCAGTATTTT.

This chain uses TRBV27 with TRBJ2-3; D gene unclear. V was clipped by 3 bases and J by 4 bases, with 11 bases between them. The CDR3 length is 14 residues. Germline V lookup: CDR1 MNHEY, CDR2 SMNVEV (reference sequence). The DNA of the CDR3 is TGTGCCAGCAGTTTTCCGTCGCAATCAGATACGCAGTATTTT. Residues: CASSFPSQSDTQYF.

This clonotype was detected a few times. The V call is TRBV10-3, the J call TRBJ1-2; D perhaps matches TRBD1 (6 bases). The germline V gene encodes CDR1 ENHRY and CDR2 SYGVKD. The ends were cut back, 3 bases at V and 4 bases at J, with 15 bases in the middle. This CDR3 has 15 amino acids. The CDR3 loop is CAISDTGQLSYGYTF. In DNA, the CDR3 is TGTGCCATCAGTGACACTGGACAGCTTAGCTATGGCTACACCTTC.

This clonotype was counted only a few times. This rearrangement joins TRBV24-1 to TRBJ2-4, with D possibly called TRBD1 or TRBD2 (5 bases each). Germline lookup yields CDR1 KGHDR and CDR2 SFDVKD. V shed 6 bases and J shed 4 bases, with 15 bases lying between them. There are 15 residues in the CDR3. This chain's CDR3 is CATSKGDSPKNIQYF. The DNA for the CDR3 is TGTGCCACCAGTAAGGGAGACAGTCCTAAAAACATTCAGTACTTC.